This TCR beta chain is from a study of patients and donors after allogeneic stem cell transplantation. The CDR3 totals 11 residues. Germline-derived CDR1 and CDR2 are SNHLY and FYNNEI. The V gene lost 8 bases and the J gene lost 4 bases, with 8 bases spanning the gap. Each CDR3 protein is one row after TCRdb ran MiXCR on the RT-PCR reads. The table shows about 230,000 distinct CDR3 sequences, with 12% to 15% occurring only once. This receptor was taken from a human donor who was either an allogeneic HSCT recipient or a stem cell or donor lymphocyte infusion donor (not recorded which). It is not recorded whose cells these are; they may come from a transplant donor. The sequenced sample was blood, either unsorted or a sorted T cell fraction (not recorded which). This chain connects TRBV2 to TRBJ2-5; no clear D. CDR3: CASQMGETQYF. In DNA form, the CDR3 reads TGTGCCAGCCAAATGGGAGAGACCCAGTACTTC.